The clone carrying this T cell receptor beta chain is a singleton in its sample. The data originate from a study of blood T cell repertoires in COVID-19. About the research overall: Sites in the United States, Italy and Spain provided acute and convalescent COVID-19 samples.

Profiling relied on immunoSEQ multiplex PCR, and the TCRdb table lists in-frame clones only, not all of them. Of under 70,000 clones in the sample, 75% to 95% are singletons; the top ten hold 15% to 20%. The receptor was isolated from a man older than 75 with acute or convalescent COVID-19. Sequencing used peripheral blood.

CDR3 nucleotides: TGTGCCAGCAGCCTCGGACAGGTAGGCGAGAACACTGAAGCTTTCTTT. This sequence encodes CASSLGQVGENTEAFF. The V call is TRBV11-1, the J call TRBJ1-1, with TRBD1 matching 7 bases. Germline assignment: CDR1 SGHAT and CDR2 FQDESV (reference sequence). This CDR3 has 16 residues. J was trimmed by 1 base and V by 5 bases; bases with no gene match: 10.